The clone carrying this T cell receptor (beta chain) was counted between two and nine times. Its antigen remains unidentified. This specimen belongs to a study of response to subunit inactivated influenza vaccine. Overall study results and limits: That few new T cells are recruited by each seasonal influenza vaccination was the authors' suggestion.

The CDR3 extends over 12 amino acids. Looked up from germline, CDR1 is SQVTM and CDR2 is ANQGSEA. Trimming left V 6 bases short and J 3 bases short, with 11 bases between. TCRdb recomputed calls from the RT-PCR reads with MiXCR, one row per CDR3 protein. The top ten clones hold approximately 10% of a sample with more than 600,000 distinct CDR3 sequences, approximately 18% of them seen once. The sequenced sample was PBMCs from blood, obtained 5 to 6 days after vaccination. The J gene is TRBJ2-5, the V gene TRBV29-1; D uncertain. The TCR originated in a man aged 50 to 60 who received an inactivated influenza vaccine. CDR3 amino acids: CSVPTEKETQYF. In DNA form, the CDR3 reads TGCAGCGTCCCAACAGAGAAAGAGACCCAGTACTTC.